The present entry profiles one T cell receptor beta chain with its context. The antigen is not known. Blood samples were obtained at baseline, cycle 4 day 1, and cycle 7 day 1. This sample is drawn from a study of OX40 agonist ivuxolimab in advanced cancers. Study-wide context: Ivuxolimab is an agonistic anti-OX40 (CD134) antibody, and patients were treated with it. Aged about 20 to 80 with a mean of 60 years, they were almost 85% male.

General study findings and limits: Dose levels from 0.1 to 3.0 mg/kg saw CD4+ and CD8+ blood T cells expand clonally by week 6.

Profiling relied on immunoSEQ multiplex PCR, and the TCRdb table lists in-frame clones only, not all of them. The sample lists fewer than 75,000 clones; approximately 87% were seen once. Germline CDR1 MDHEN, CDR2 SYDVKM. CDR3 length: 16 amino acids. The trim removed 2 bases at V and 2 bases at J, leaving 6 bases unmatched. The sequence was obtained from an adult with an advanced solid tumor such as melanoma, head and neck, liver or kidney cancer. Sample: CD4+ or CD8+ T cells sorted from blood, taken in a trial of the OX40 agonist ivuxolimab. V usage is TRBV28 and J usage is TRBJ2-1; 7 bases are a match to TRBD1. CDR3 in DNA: TGTGCCAGCAGTTTAGGGTGGGACAGCACCTACAATGAGCAGTTCTTC. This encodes CASSLGWDSTYNEQFF.